Following are 25 T cell receptor beta chains from one sample sequenced in a study of blood T cell repertoires in COVID-19. TCRdb's table, derived via immunoSEQ multiplex PCR, lists solely in-frame clones and lacks some. Here the sample spans 60,000 to 85,000 clones, 90% being singletons. Sequenced input: peripheral blood. These TCRs come from a man aged 50 or older with acute or convalescent COVID-19.

There are a few counts of this clone. This sequence joins TRBV19 and TRBJ1-5; the D gene is possibly TRBD1 (6 bases). The CDR3 loop spans 16 amino acids. The V end lost 4 bases, the J end lost 5 bases, and 18 bases lay between the germline ends. The V gene's germline CDR1 is LNHDA and CDR2 SQIVND (reference sequence). Written as DNA, the CDR3 is TGTGCCAGTAGTAAGGGCGCAGGGGAGTTCGATCAGCCCCAGCATTTT. Protein product: CASSKGAGEFDQPQHF. The complete variable domain, with remaining parts taken from reference TRBV19 and TRBJ1-5, reads DGGITQSPKYLFRKEGQNVTLSCEQNLNHDAMYWYRQDPGQGLRLIYYSQIVNDFQKGDIAEGYSVSREKKESFPLTVTSAQKNPTAFYLCASSKGAGEFDQPQHFGDGTRLSIL.

The chain employs TRBV7-2 and TRBJ2-1; perhaps TRBD2 as D (5 bases). The CDR3 contains 16 residues. The V gene lost 6 bases and the J gene lost 0 bases, with 15 bases spanning the gap. CDR1 and CDR2 (germline): SGHTA, FQGNSA. The CDR3 here is CASSFSLGSSYNEQFF. CDR3 DNA sequence: TGTGCCAGCAGTTTTTCCCTAGGGAGCTCCTACAATGAGCAGTTCTTC.

The sample holds a few counts of this clone. Other DNA sequences from this sample encode an identical CDR3 as well. CDR3 sequence reads: CASSLVSGQPQHF. The CDR3 DNA reads as TGTGCCAGCAGCTTAGTGTCCGGTCAGCCCCAGCATTTT. This sequence joins TRBV7-2 and TRBJ1-5; no firm D call. CDR3 length equals 13 residues. Germline values: CDR1 SGHTA, CDR2 FQGNSA. V gave up 1 base and J gave up 6 bases, with 7 bases separating them.

The chain recombines TRBV28 with TRBJ2-1; D might be TRBD2 (5 bases). Trimming took 2 bases from V and 3 from J, leaving 14 bases between them. In germline, CDR1 is MDHEN, CDR2 SYDVKM. CDR3 size: 16 residues. In nucleotides, the CDR3 is TGTGCCAGCAGTTTACGGTGGGAGTATAACTACAATGAGCAGTTCTTC. It specifies CASSLRWEYNYNEQFF.

This clone was observed a handful of times. The chain uses TRBV27 and TRBJ1-5; a weak D match, TRBD1 (6 bases). Per germline, CDR1 MNHEY and CDR2 SMNVEV (reference sequence). This CDR3 has 15 amino acids. The V gene lost 6 bases and the J gene lost 5 bases, with 17 bases spanning the gap. CDR3 region: CASRTGHGGDQPQHF. CDR3 bases: TGTGCCAGCAGGACAGGCCACGGGGGGGATCAGCCCCAGCATTTT.

This chain connects TRBV3-1 (or the pseudogene TRBV3-2) to TRBJ1-6; tentatively, D is TRBD1 (5 bases). The germline V gene has CDR1 LGHDT and CDR2 YNNKEL (reference sequence). The CDR3 is 16 amino acids. V lost 4 bases to trimming and J lost 3 bases, with 13 bases between them. CDR3 residues: CASSPGRRDYNSPLHF. CDR3 nucleotide sequence: TGTGCCAGCAGCCCGGGACGGCGGGACTATAATTCACCCCTCCACTTT.

The chain is built from TRBV7-9 and TRBJ2-1, with 10 bases aligning to TRBD2. V gave up 1 base and J gave up 5 bases; unmatched junction bases: 2. From germline, CDR1 is SEHNR and CDR2 FQNEAQ (reference sequence). The CDR3 has 15 amino acids. The CDR3 protein is CASSLDTSGNNEQFF. The CDR3 DNA reads TGTGCCAGCAGCTTAGACACTAGCGGGAACAATGAGCAGTTCTTC.

This clone has more than one count but fewer than ten. The J gene is TRBJ2-7, the V gene TRBV11-2; no reliable D call. Trimming took 4 bases from V and 0 from J, leaving 10 bases between them. The CDR3 runs to 14 residues. Germline lookup yields CDR1 SGHAT and CDR2 FQNNGV. The CDR3 sequence: CASSSAPSSYEQYV. CDR3 DNA sequence: TGTGCCAGCAGCTCCGCCCCGAGCTCCTACGAGCAGTACGTC.

The chain carries TRBV9 and TRBJ2-1; perhaps TRBD1 as D (5 bases). From germline, CDR1 is SGDLS and CDR2 YYNGEE. V was cut by 0 bases and J by 3 bases, with 10 bases left in between. The CDR3 spans 15 residues. CDR3: CASSVAGKGYNEQFF. The CDR3 DNA reads TGTGCCAGCAGCGTAGCAGGGAAAGGCTACAATGAGCAGTTCTTC.

The chain uses TRBV5-1 and TRBJ1-4; TRBD1 matches at 8 bases. Trimming took 5 bases from V and 5 from J; bases not matched to a gene: 8. CDR1 and CDR2 from the germline V gene are SGHRS and YFSETQ. The CDR3 spans 15 residues. CDR3 nucleotide sequence: TGCGCCAGCAGTTTCGGACAGGGACTAAATGAAAAACTGTTTTTT. This codes for CASSFGQGLNEKLFF.

The CDR3 region is CASSQGDEKLFF. The CDR3 DNA is TGTGCCAGCAGCCAAGGGGATGAAAAACTGTTTTTT. V usage is TRBV6-5 and J usage is TRBJ1-4; possibly TRBD1 for D (5 bases). Germline loops: CDR1 MNHEY, CDR2 SVGAGI. Between the trimmed V and J ends, which lost 6 bases and 6 bases, there was a span of 8 bases. The CDR3 is 12 amino acids.

The chain recombines TRBV20-1 with TRBJ2-1; D ambiguous. This CDR3 is 11 amino acids long. From germline, CDR1 is DFQATT and CDR2 SNEGSKA (reference sequence). Trimming cost V 3 bases and J 8 bases, with 8 bases left between them. CDR3 DNA: TGCAGTGCTAGGAAGAGAGATGAGCAGTTCTTC. Encoded protein: CSARKRDEQFF.

V gene TRBV28 combines with J gene TRBJ2-5; possibly TRBD1 for D (5 bases). The V end lost 4 bases, the J end lost 4 bases, and 10 bases lay between the germline ends. This CDR3 comprises 13 residues. Germline lookup yields CDR1 MDHEN and CDR2 SYDVKM. The CDR3 nucleotides read TGTGCCAGCAGTTCAAGGACACCAGAGACCCAGTACTTC. It codes for CASSSRTPETQYF.

This rearrangement joins TRBV5-4 to TRBJ1-2; D ambiguous. This CDR3 has 13 amino acids. V was shortened by 5 bases and J by 0 bases, with 8 bases between the two germline ends. The V gene's germline CDR1 is SGHNT and CDR2 YYREEE (reference sequence). The CDR3 here is CASSIESNYGYTF. Here the CDR3 DNA reads TGTGCCAGCAGTATAGAGTCTAACTATGGCTACACCTTC.

The chain carries TRBV6-2 or TRBV6-3 and TRBJ2-7; tentatively, D is TRBD1 (6 bases). V was shortened by 4 bases and J by 6 bases, with 10 bases between the two germline ends. The CDR3 sequence is 12 residues long. The germline V gene encodes CDR1 MNHEY and CDR2 SVGEGT. As DNA, the CDR3 is TGTGCCAGCAGTTTCAGGGGTGCCGAGCAGTACGTC. Encoded protein: CASSFRGAEQYV.

The chain carries TRBV6-2 or TRBV6-3 and TRBJ2-7; TRBD1 agrees at 10 bases. The CDR3 sequence is 15 residues long. Germline CDR1 is MNHEY and CDR2 is SVGEGT. The junction had 6 bases not matched to a gene; V was cut back by 2 bases and J by 5 bases. CDR3 sequence (DNA): TGTGCCAGCAGTTACGCCGGGACAGGGGTCCACGAGCAGTACTTC. This codes for CASSYAGTGVHEQYF.

The J gene is TRBJ2-1, the V gene TRBV5-1; D gene unclear. This CDR3 comprises 14 residues. Trimming cost V 4 bases and J 3 bases, with 11 bases left between them. CDR1 is SGHRS and CDR2 is YFSETQ in the germline V gene. The CDR3 DNA reads as TGCGCCAGCAGCCCCGGGTCCTTCTACAATGAGCAGTTCTTC. This encodes CASSPGSFYNEQFF.

The J gene is TRBJ1-3, the V gene TRBV28, with D possibly TRBD1 on 6 matching bases. Trimming removed 8 bases at V and 2 bases at J, with 13 bases between. This CDR3 contains 14 residues. From germline, CDR1 is MDHEN and CDR2 SYDVKM. The DNA of the CDR3 is TGTGCCAGCGGGGGGGCTGGCGCTGGAAACACCATATATTTT. It is translated as CASGGAGAGNTIYF.

V usage is TRBV10-3 and J usage is TRBJ2-1, with D perhaps matching TRBD1 (5 bases). Germline V gene sequence: CDR1 ENHRY, CDR2 SYGVKD. Trimming removed 8 bases at V and 5 bases at J, with 13 bases between. The CDR3 covers 13 residues. CDR3 nucleotide sequence: TGTGCCATCTTGGCAGGGTCTGACAATGAGCAGTTCTTC. It encodes CAILAGSDNEQFF.

The chain uses TRBV7-3 and TRBJ2-2; maybe TRBD1 (5 bases). Germline-derived CDR1 and CDR2 are SGHTA and FQGTGA. Trimming removed 3 bases at V and 4 bases at J, with 9 bases between. The CDR3 totals 14 residues. The CDR3 DNA reads as TGTGCCAGCAGCTTGGGGCAGAGCACCGGGGAGCTGTTTTTT. Its translation is CASSLGQSTGELFF.

The CDR3 DNA is TGTGCCAGCAGCGTAGACCAAGCGGGTACGGGGAATGAGCAGTTCTTC. Protein: CASSVDQAGTGNEQFF. V and J are TRBV9 and TRBJ2-1, with D possibly being TRBD2 (6 bases). The V and J ends lost 0 bases and 7 bases respectively, with 17 bases between them. The CDR3 spans 16 residues. From germline, CDR1 is SGDLS and CDR2 YYNGEE.

The chain combines TRBV5-1 with TRBJ2-2; 11 bases map to TRBD2. The CDR3 sequence is 15 residues long. Germline loops: CDR1 SGHRS, CDR2 YFSETQ. Unmatched junction bases numbered 7, after V lost 6 bases and J lost 6 bases. In DNA form, the CDR3 reads TGCGCCAGCACGCTACTAGCGGGGGTCTCCGGGGAGCTGTTTTTT. Translation gives CASTLLAGVSGELFF. Together with reference TRBV5-1 and TRBJ2-2, the CDR3 gives the full variable domain: KAGVTQTPRYLIKTRGQQVTLSCSPISGHRSVSWYQQTPGQGLQFLFEYFSETQRNKGNFPGRFSGRQFSNSRSEMNVSTLELGDSALYLCASTLLAGVSGELFFGEGSRLTVL.

This chain uses TRBV27 with TRBJ2-7, with 10 bases fitting TRBD2. The CDR3 runs 14 residues. Germline values: CDR1 MNHEY, CDR2 SMNVEV (reference sequence). The V gene end was trimmed by 2 bases and the J gene end by 7 bases; junction bases not matched to a gene: 5. The CDR3 here is CASSLLAGEREQYF. The CDR3 nucleotides are TGTGCCAGCAGTTTACTAGCGGGAGAGCGGGAGCAGTACTTC.

This chain joins TRBV7-6 and TRBJ2-1; the match to TRBD2 covers 10 bases. V lost 5 bases and J lost 8; bases outside the gene matches: 15. The CDR3 is made up of 17 amino acids. The V gene's germline CDR1 is SGHVS and CDR2 FNYEAQ. The CDR3 DNA follows: TGTGCCAGCAGCAATCCCCTAGCGGGGGAATACAATTATGAGCAGTTCTTC. Its translation is CASSNPLAGEYNYEQFF.

This chain connects TRBV5-8 to TRBJ2-2, with D perhaps matching TRBD1 (6 bases). From germline, CDR1 is SGHTS and CDR2 YDEGEE. The CDR3 consists of 17 residues. V lost 0 bases and J lost 3, with 15 bases in between. The CDR3 sequence is CASSLVSGDGYTGELFF. In DNA, the CDR3 is TGTGCCAGCAGCTTGGTTTCAGGGGATGGTTACACCGGGGAGCTGTTTTTT.